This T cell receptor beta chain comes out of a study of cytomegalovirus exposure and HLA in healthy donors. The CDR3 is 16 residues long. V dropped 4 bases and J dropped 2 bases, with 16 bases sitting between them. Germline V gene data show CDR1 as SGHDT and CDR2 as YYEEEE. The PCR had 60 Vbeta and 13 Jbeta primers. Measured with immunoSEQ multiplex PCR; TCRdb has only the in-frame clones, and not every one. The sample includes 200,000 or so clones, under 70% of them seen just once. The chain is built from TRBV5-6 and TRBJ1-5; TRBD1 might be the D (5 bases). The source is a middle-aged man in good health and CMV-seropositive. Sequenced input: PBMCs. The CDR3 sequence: CASSKGPPRGNQPQHF. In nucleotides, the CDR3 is TGTGCCAGCAGCAAAGGACCCCCCAGGGGCAATCAGCCCCAGCATTTT.